One and the same sample provided the 23 T cell receptor beta chains below, sequenced in a study of cytomegalovirus exposure and HLA in healthy donors. The PCR used 60 Vbeta and 13 Jbeta primers. Assay used: immunoSEQ multiplex PCR; TCRdb lists only in-frame clones, some missing. The data contain fewer than 200,000 clones, approximately 85% of them seen just once; the ten biggest clones take up about 2.4%. Sequencing input: PBMCs. Receptors were obtained from a man younger than 45 in good health and CMV-seropositive.

This clone was recorded once. V usage is TRBV6-6 and J usage is TRBJ1-2; no reliable D call. The CDR3 runs 14 residues. V was trimmed by 6 bases and J by 5 bases, leaving 16 bases between them. Germline V gene sequence: CDR1 MNHNY, CDR2 SVGAGI (reference sequence). CDR3 residues: CASRGGPAAYGYTF. CDR3 nucleotides: TGTGCCAGCAGGGGAGGACCGGCGGCGTATGGCTACACCTTC.

V usage is TRBV7-8 and J usage is TRBJ2-3; TRBD2 agrees at 7 bases. The CDR3 runs to 14 residues. Germline V gene data show CDR1 as SGHVS and CDR2 as FQNEAQ. After removal of 5 bases from V and 4 bases from J, the junction contained 6 bases not matched to a gene. In DNA form, the CDR3 reads TGTGCCAGCAGCCCCGGGACTATTGCAGATACGCAGTATTTT. Protein: CASSPGTIADTQYF.

V usage is TRBV5-4 and J usage is TRBJ2-3; 8 bases agree with TRBD2. Germline CDR1 is SGHNT and CDR2 is YYREEE (reference sequence). Losses at the gene ends were 4 bases for V and 3 bases for J; bases not matched to a gene: 4. The CDR3 has 14 residues. The CDR3: CASSGLAGTDTQYF. CDR3 bases: TGTGCCAGCAGCGGATTAGCGGGAACAGATACGCAGTATTTT.

V gene TRBV9 combines with J gene TRBJ2-3; 10 bases fit TRBD2. CDR3 size: 17 residues. Germline assignment: CDR1 SGDLS and CDR2 YYNGEE. The V gene end was trimmed by 0 bases and the J gene end by 0 bases; junction bases not matched to a gene: 4. The CDR3 loop reads CASSVGTSGTSTDTQYF. CDR3 DNA: TGTGCCAGCAGCGTAGGGACTAGCGGAACTAGCACAGATACGCAGTATTTT.

The J gene is TRBJ2-2, the V gene TRBV2, with 8 bases matching TRBD1. The CDR3 contains 15 residues. Germline V gives CDR1 SNHLY, CDR2 FYNNEI. The junction had 9 bases not matched to a gene; V was cut back by 4 bases and J by 8 bases. CDR3 loop: CASSVAAGGKGELFF. Written as DNA, the CDR3 is TGTGCCAGCAGTGTAGCGGCAGGGGGCAAGGGGGAGCTGTTTTTT.

This clone was counted a single time. The rearrangement uses TRBV10-2 and TRBJ2-3, with 8 nucleotides matching TRBD2. V shed 6 bases and J 6 bases; nucleotides not matched to a gene: 8. Germline V gives CDR1 WSHSY, CDR2 SAAADI. This CDR3 region has 14 residues. CDR3 sequence reads: CASRGVSGGDTQYF. Written as DNA, the CDR3 is TGCGCCAGCAGGGGAGTATCGGGGGGGGATACGCAGTATTTT.

J is TRBJ2-1 and V is TRBV5-1; 12 nucleotides align to TRBD2. The CDR3 loop spans 17 amino acids. The V gene's germline CDR1 is SGHRS and CDR2 YFSETQ. Losses at the gene ends were 2 bases for V and 7 bases for J; bases not matched to a gene: 10. Here the CDR3 DNA reads TGCGCCAGCAGCTTACCTAGCGGGAGGGCCTCCTGGAATGAGCAGTTCTTC. Protein product: CASSLPSGRASWNEQFF.

This chain joins TRBV10-3 and TRBJ1-1; 10 nucleotides match TRBD1. CDR3 length: 16 amino acids. V lost 2 bases to trimming and J lost 4 bases; unmatched junction nucleotides: 7. Looked up from germline, CDR1 is ENHRY and CDR2 is SYGVKD. The chain's CDR3 is CAISERDRGIGTEAFF. DNA of the CDR3: TGTGCCATCAGTGAGAGGGACAGGGGTATTGGCACTGAAGCTTTCTTT.

This sequence joins TRBV5-1 and TRBJ2-2, with 10 nucleotides matching TRBD2. V shed 4 bases and J 2 bases; nucleotides not matched to a gene: 5. CDR1 and CDR2 (germline): SGHRS, YFSETQ. The CDR3 runs to 16 residues. The CDR3 nucleotides are TGCGCCAGCAGCGCGGGACTAGCGAGTAACACCGGGGAGCTGTTTTTT. This codes for CASSAGLASNTGELFF.

Worth noting for this clone: The same CDR3 arises from other DNA sequences in this sample as well. The chain links TRBV19 to TRBJ1-1; tentative D call: TRBD1 (6 bases). V lost 6 bases and J 1 base, leaving 9 bases between the germline ends. The CDR3 sequence is 13 residues long. Germline V gives CDR1 LNHDA, CDR2 SQIVND (reference sequence). The chain's CDR3 is CASSPTGNTEAFF. Written as DNA, the CDR3 is TGTGCCAGTAGCCCGACAGGGAACACTGAAGCTTTCTTT.

The chain combines TRBV4-1 with TRBJ2-3; possible D gene TRBD2, 6 bases. The V end lost 4 bases, the J end lost 4 bases, and 21 bases lay between the germline ends. CDR3 size: 17 residues. The V gene's germline CDR1 is MGHRA and CDR2 YSYEKL. The CDR3 DNA reads as TGCGCCAGCAGCCTCGGGACTCCCCGCCCCCCCCCAGATACGCAGTATTTT. The encoded protein is CASSLGTPRPPPDTQYF.

This chain uses TRBV6-1 with TRBJ1-2; tentatively, D is TRBD1 (6 bases). The CDR3 extends over 13 amino acids. The germline CDR1 and CDR2 sequences are MNHNS and SASEGT. V lost 8 bases to trimming and J lost 0 bases, with 10 bases between them. CDR3 bases: TGTGCCAGCGGGGGCACCGCTAACTATGGCTACACCTTC. This encodes CASGGTANYGYTF.

The chain employs TRBV5-1 and TRBJ1-3; 8 positions match TRBD1. CDR3 length: 15 amino acids. V dropped 0 bases and J dropped 6; count of bases not matched to a gene: 5. Germline V lookup: CDR1 SGHRS, CDR2 YFSETQ. The CDR3 spells CASSLAPGGLNTIYF. CDR3 in DNA: TGCGCCAGCAGCTTGGCCCCAGGGGGCTTAAACACCATATATTTT.

The chain has TRBV5-1 and TRBJ1-2; weak D call: TRBD1 (5 bases). Between the trimmed V and J ends, which lost 7 bases and 6 bases, there was a span of 19 bases. Germline V CDR1 and CDR2: SGHRS, YFSETQ. The CDR3 extends over 14 amino acids. The CDR3 spells CASQVHTGENGYTF. Here the CDR3 DNA reads TGCGCCAGCCAAGTCCATACGGGGGAAAATGGCTACACCTTC.

The chain is built from TRBV28 and TRBJ1-5; 7 bases match TRBD1. Looked up from germline, CDR1 is MDHEN and CDR2 is SYDVKM. V lost 6 bases to trimming and J lost 5 bases; unmatched junction nucleotides: 4. The CDR3 totals 13 residues. The CDR3 loop reads CASRGQLDQPQHF. DNA for the CDR3: TGTGCCAGCAGGGGACAGCTCGATCAGCCCCAGCATTTT.

This clone has more than one count but fewer than ten. V is TRBV19 and J is TRBJ1-1; a possible D gene is TRBD1 (5 bases). Trimming removed 10 bases at V and 5 bases at J, with 14 bases between. CDR1 and CDR2 from the germline V gene are LNHDA and SQIVND (reference sequence). This CDR3 is 12 amino acids long. The CDR3 reads CATQGAYTEAFF. For the CDR3, the DNA is TGTGCCACTCAAGGGGCGTATACTGAAGCTTTCTTT.

V and J are TRBV5-1 and TRBJ1-1, with D maybe TRBD1 (6 bases). Per germline, CDR1 SGHRS and CDR2 YFSETQ. The CDR3 extends over 13 amino acids. V was clipped by 1 base and J by 7 bases, with 11 bases between them. The CDR3 sequence: CASSLPKGGEAFF. The DNA for the CDR3 is TGCGCCAGCAGCTTGCCCAAAGGGGGTGAAGCTTTCTTT.

The table lists this clone with a few counts. The J gene is TRBJ1-4, the V gene TRBV6-5, with TRBD1 matching over 9 bases. CDR3 size: 15 residues. V dropped 2 bases and J dropped 8; count of bases not matched to a gene: 6. From germline, CDR1 is MNHEY and CDR2 SVGAGI. CDR3 residues: CASSYGDRASEKLFF. The CDR3 DNA sequence: TGTGCCAGCAGTTACGGGGACAGGGCTTCCGAAAAACTGTTTTTT.

This chain joins TRBV18 and TRBJ2-3, with a possible D match to TRBD2 (5 bases). Germline loops: CDR1 KGHSH, CDR2 LQKENI. Trimming cost V 5 bases and J 7 bases, with 13 bases left between them. The CDR3 covers 13 residues. CDR3 nucleotides: TGTGCCAGCTCAGCCTCCCGGGGAAATACGCAGTATTTT. Translation: CASSASRGNTQYF. Supplemented by reference TRBV18 and TRBJ2-3, the full variable domain reads NAGVMQNPRHLVRRRGQEARLRCSPMKGHSHVYWYRQLPEEGLKFMVYLQKENIIDESGMPKERFSAEFPKEGPSILRIQQVVRGDSAAYFCASSASRGNTQYFGPGTRLTVL.

V and J are TRBV4-3 and TRBJ2-1, with 7 bases identical to TRBD1. Germline trimming cut 0 bases from V and 0 bases from J; bases unmatched to any gene: 8. Germline assignment: CDR1 LGHNA and CDR2 YSLEER. This CDR3 contains 18 residues. The CDR3 sequence: CASSQDWDSPYSYNEQFF. DNA for the CDR3: TGCGCCAGCAGCCAAGATTGGGACAGCCCTTACTCCTACAATGAGCAGTTCTTC.

The rearrangement uses TRBV11-3 and TRBJ1-1, with D unclear. This CDR3 spans 14 amino acids. Germline V gene sequence: CDR1 SGHNT, CDR2 YENEEA. V was pared by 0 bases and J by 2 bases, with 7 bases between. CDR3 DNA sequence: TGTGCCAGCAGCTTAGAACAGATAAACACTGAAGCTTTCTTT. Translation: CASSLEQINTEAFF. The full variable domain, its missing parts supplied by reference TRBV11-3 and TRBJ1-1, is EAGVVQSPRYKIIEKKQPVAFWCNPISGHNTLYWYLQNLGQGPELLIRYENEEAVDDSQLPKDRFSAERLKGVDSTLKIQPAELGDSAVYLCASSLEQINTEAFFGQGTRLTVV.

In its sample, this clone was seen once. The CDR3 is CASREGGRYNEQFF. The CDR3 DNA sequence: TGTGCCAGCCGCGAGGGAGGGAGGTACAATGAGCAGTTCTTC. The rearrangement links TRBV6-6 to TRBJ2-1; 7 nucleotides agree with TRBD2. The length of the CDR3 is 14 residues. The junction had 8 bases not matched to a gene; V was cut back by 8 bases and J by 4 bases. In germline, CDR1 is MNHNY, CDR2 SVGAGI (reference sequence).

This clone was picked up a small number of times. The CDR3 DNA reads TGCAGCGGCGGTGTCACAGATACGCAGTATTTT. Protein product: CSGGVTDTQYF. The chain combines TRBV29-1 with TRBJ2-3; D gene unclear. CDR1 and CDR2 (germline): SQVTM, ANQGSEA. The CDR3 is 11 amino acids. Trimming removed 7 bases at V and 2 bases at J, with 7 bases between.